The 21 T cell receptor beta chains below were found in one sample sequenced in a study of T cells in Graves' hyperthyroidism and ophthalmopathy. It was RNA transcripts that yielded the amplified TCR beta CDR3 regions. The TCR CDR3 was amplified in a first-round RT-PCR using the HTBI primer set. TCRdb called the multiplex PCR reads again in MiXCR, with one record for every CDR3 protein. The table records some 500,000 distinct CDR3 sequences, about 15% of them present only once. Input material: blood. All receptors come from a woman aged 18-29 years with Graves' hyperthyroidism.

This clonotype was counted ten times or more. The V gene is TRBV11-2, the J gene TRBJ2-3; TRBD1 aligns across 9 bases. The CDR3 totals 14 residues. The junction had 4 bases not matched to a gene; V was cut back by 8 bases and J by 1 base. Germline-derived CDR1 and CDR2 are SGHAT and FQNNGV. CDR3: CASATGGGTDTQYF. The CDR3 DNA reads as TGTGCCAGCGCGACAGGGGGTGGCACAGATACGCAGTATTTT.

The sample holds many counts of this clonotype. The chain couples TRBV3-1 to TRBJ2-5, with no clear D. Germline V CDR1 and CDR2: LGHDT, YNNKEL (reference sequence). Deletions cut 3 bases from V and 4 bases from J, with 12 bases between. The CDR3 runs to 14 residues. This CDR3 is CASSHRQHRETQYF. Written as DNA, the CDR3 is TGTGCCAGCAGCCACCGTCAGCACCGAGAGACCCAGTACTTC.

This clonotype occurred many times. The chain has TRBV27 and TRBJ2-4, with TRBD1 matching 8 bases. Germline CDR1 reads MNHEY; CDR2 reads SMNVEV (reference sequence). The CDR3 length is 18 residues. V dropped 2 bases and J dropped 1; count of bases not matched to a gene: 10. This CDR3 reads CASSLLDRVGLAKNIQYF. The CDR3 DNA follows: TGTGCCAGCAGTTTACTGGACAGGGTCGGGTTGGCCAAAAACATTCAGTACTTC.

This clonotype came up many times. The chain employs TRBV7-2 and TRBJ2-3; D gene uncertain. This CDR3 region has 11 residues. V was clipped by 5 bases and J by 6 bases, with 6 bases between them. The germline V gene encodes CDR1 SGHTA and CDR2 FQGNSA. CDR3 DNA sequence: TGTGCCAGCAGCGCGAGGGATACGCAGTATTTT. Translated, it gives CASSARDTQYF.

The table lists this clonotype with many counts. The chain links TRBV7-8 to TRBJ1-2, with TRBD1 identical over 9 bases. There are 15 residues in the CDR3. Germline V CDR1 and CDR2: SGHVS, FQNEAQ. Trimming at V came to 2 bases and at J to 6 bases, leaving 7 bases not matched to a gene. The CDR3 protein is CASSLYWDRVDGYTF. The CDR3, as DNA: TGTGCCAGCAGCTTATATTGGGACAGGGTCGATGGCTACACCTTC.

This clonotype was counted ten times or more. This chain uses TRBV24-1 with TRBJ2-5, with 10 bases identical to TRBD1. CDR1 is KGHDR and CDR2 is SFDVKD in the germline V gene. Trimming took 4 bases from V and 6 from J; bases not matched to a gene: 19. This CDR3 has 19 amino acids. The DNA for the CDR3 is TGTGCCACCAGTGAGGCACCCTGGGACAGGGGCGTCGATGTGAAGACCCAGTACTTC. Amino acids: CATSEAPWDRGVDVKTQYF.

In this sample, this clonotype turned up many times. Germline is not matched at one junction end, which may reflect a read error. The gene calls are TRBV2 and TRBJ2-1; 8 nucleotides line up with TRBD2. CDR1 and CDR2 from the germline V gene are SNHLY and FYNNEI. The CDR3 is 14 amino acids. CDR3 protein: CASTEAGAYNEQFF. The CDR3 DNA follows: TGTGCCAGCACTGAAGCGGGAGCCTACAATGAGCAGTTCTTC.

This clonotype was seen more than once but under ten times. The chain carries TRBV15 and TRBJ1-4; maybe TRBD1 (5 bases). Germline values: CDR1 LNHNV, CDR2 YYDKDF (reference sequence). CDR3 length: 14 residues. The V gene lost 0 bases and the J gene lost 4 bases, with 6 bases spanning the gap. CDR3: CATSRERGNEKLFF. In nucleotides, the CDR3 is TGTGCCACCAGCAGAGAGAGGGGTAATGAAAAACTGTTTTTT.

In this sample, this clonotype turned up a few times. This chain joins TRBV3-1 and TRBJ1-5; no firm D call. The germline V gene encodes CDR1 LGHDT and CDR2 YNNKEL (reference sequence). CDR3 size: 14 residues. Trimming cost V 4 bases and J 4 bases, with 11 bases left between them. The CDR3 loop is CASSPTLINQPQHF. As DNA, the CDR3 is TGTGCCAGCAGCCCTACTTTAATAAATCAGCCCCAGCATTTT.

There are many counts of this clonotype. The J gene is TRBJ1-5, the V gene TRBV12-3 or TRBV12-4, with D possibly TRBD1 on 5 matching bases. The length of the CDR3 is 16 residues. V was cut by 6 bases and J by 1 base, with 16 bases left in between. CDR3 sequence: CASSQGTRVSNQPQHF. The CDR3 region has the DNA TGTGCCAGCAGCCAGGGAACCAGGGTGAGCAATCAGCCCCAGCATTTT.

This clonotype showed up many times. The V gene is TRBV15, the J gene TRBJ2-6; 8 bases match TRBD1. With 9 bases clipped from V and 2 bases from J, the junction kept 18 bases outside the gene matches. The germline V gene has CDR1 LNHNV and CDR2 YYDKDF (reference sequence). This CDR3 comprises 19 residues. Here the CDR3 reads CATSKGQDIFDAGANVLTF. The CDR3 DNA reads TGTGCCACAAGTAAGGGACAGGATATATTCGACGCTGGGGCCAACGTCCTGACTTTC. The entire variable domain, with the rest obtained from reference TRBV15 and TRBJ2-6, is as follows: DAMVIQNPRYQVTQFGKPVTLSCSQTLNHNVMYWYQQKSSQAPKLLFHYYDKDFNNEADTPDNFQSRRPNTSFCFLDIRSPGLGDTAMYLCATSKGQDIFDAGANVLTFGAGSRLTVL.

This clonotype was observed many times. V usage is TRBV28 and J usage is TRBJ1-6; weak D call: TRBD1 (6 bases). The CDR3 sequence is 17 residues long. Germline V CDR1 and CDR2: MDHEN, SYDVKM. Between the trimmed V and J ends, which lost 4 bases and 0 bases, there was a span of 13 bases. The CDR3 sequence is CASSSAQGSSYNSPLHF. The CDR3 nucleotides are TGTGCCAGCAGTTCCGCACAGGGCAGCTCCTATAATTCACCCCTCCACTTT. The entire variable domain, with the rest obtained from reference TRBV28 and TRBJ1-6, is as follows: DVKVTQSSRYLVKRTGEKVFLECVQDMDHENMFWYRQDPGLGLRLIYFSYDVKMKEKGDIPEGYSVSREKKERFSLILESASTNQTSMYLCASSSAQGSSYNSPLHFGNGTRLTVT.

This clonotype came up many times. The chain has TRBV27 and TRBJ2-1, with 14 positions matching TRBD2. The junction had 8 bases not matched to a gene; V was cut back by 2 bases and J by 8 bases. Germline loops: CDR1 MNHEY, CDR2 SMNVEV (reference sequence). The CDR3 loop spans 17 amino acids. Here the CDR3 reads CASSLGLAGGLRHEQFF. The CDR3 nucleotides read TGTGCCAGCAGTTTAGGACTAGCGGGAGGCCTTAGACATGAGCAGTTCTTC.

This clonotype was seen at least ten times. The CDR3 nucleotides read TGTGCCAGCAGCTTTCAAGGACAGGGTGGCACTGAAGCTTTCTTT. As protein: CASSFQGQGGTEAFF. The chain joins TRBV7-2 to TRBJ1-1, with 8 bases matching TRBD1. The germline V gene encodes CDR1 SGHTA and CDR2 FQGNSA. V was pared by 3 bases and J by 4 bases, with 7 bases of the junction left unmatched. The CDR3 is made up of 15 amino acids. Based on the CDR3 plus reference TRBV7-2 and TRBJ1-1, the full variable domain is GAGVSQSPSNKVTEKGKDVELRCDPISGHTALYWYRQSLGQGLEFLIYFQGNSAPDKSGLPSDRFSAERTGGSVSTLTIQRTQQEDSAVYLCASSFQGQGGTEAFFGQGTRLTVV.

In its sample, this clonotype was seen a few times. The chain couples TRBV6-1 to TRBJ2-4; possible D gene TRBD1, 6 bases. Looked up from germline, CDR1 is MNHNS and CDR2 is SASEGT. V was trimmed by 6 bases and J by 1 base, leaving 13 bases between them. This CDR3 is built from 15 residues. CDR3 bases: TGTGCCAGCAGGACGTCGAGGGGGGCCAAAAACATTCAGTACTTC. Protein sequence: CASRTSRGAKNIQYF.

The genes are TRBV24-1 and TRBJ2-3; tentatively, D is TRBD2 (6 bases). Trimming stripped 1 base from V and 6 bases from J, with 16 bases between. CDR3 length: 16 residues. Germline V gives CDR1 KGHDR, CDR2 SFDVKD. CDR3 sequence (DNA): TGTGCCACCAGTGATTTCGGCGGGAATCGTTTGGATACGCAGTATTTT. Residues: CATSDFGGNRLDTQYF.

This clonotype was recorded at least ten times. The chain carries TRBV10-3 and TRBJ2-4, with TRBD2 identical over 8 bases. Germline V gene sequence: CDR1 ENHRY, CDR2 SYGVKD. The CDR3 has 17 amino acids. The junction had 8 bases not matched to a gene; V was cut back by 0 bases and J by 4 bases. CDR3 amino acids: CAISESEGLGGKNIQYF. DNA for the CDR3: TGTGCCATCAGTGAGTCGGAGGGACTAGGAGGGAAAAACATTCAGTACTTC.

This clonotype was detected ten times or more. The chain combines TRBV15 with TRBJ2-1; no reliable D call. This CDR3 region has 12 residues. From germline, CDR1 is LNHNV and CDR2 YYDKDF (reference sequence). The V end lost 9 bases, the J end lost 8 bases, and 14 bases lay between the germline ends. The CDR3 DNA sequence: TGTGCCACGCAATCTCTCATTCATGAGCAGTTCTTC. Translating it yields CATQSLIHEQFF.

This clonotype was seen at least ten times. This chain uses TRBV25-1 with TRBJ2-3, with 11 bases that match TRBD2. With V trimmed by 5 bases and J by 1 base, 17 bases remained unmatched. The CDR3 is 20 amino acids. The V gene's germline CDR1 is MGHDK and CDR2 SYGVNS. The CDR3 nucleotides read TGTGCCAGCAGTCCCGGGACTAGCGGAGGTTCTTTTCGGGGCACAGATACGCAGTATTTT. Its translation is CASSPGTSGGSFRGTDTQYF.

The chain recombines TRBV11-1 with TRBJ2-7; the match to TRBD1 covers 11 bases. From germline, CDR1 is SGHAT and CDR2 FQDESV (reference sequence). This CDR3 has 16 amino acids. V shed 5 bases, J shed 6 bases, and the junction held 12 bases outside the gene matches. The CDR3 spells CASSRAGTGGQGEQYF. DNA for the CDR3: TGTGCCAGCAGCCGCGCCGGGACAGGGGGTCAGGGCGAGCAGTACTTC.

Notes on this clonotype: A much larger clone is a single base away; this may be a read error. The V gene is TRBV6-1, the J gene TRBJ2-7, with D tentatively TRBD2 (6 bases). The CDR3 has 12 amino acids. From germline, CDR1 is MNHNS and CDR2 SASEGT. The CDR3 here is CARSDGTYEQYF. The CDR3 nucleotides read TGTGCCCGCAGTGATGGGACTTACGAGCAGTACTTC.